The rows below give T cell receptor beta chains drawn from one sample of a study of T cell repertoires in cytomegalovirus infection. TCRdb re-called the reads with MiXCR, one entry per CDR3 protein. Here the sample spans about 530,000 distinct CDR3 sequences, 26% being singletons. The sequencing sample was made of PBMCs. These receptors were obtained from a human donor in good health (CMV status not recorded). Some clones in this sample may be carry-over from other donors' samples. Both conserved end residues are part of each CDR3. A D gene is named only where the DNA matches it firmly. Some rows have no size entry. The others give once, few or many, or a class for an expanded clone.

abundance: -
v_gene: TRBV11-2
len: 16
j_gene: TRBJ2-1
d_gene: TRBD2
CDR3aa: CASSRLAGEGGNEQFF
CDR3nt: TGTGCCAGCAGTCGTCTAGCGGGAGAGGGCGGAAATGAGCAGTTCTTC

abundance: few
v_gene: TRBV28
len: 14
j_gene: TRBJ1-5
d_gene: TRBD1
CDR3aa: CASSVGQGGQPQHF
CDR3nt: TGTGCCAGCAGCGTGGGACAGGGAGGTCAGCCCCAGCATTTT

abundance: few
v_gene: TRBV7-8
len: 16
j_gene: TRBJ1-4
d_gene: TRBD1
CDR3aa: CASSRTGGMSDEKLFF
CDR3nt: TGTGCCAGCAGCCGAACAGGGGGCATGTCTGATGAAAAACTGTTTTTT

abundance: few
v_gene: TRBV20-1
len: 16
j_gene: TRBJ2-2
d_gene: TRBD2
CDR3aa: CSARDPGRGVVGELFF
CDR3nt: TGCAGTGCTAGAGACCCCGGGAGGGGGGTCGTCGGGGAGCTGTTTTTT

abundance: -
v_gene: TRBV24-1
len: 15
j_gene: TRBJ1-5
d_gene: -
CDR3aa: CATSDTGLGNQPQHF
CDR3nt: TGTGCCACCAGTGATACAGGGCTCGGCAATCAGCCCCAGCATTTT

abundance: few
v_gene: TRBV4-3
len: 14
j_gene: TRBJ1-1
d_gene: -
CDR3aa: CASSQDRQYTEAFF
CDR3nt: TGCGCCAGCAGCCAAGATAGGCAGTACACTGAAGCTTTCTTT

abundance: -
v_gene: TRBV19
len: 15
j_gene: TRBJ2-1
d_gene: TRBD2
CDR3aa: CASSIVSGSENEQFF
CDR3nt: TGTGCCAGTAGTATAGTTAGCGGGAGTGAAAATGAGCAGTTCTTC

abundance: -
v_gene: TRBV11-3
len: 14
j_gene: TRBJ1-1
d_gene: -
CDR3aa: CASSLELGSTEAFF
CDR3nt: TGTGCCAGCAGCTTAGAACTCGGGAGCACTGAAGCTTTCTTT

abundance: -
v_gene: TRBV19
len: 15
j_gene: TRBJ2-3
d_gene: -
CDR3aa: CASTDRGGSTDTQYF
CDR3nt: TGTGCCAGTACAGACAGGGGAGGGTCCACAGATACGCAGTATTTT

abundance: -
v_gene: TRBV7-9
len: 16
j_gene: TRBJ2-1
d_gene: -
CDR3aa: CASSQRLARGVREQFF
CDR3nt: TGTGCCAGCAGCCAGCGGCTTGCGCGAGGAGTCCGTGAGCAGTTCTTC

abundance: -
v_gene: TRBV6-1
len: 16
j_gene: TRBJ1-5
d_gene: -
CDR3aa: CASTDGGAGSNQPQHF
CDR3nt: TGTGCCAGCACCGATGGCGGGGCTGGGAGCAATCAGCCCCAGCATTTT

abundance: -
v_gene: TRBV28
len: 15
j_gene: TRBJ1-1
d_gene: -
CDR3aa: CASGHREGEKAEAFF
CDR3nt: TGTGCCAGCGGCCACAGGGAAGGGGAAAAAGCTGAAGCTTTCTTT

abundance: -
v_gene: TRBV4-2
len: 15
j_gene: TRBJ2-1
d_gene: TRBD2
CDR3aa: CASSQAGGFDNEQFF
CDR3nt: TGTGCCAGCAGCCAGGCGGGAGGTTTTGACAATGAGCAGTTCTTC

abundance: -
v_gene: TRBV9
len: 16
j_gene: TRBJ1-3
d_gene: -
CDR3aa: CASSATGGISGNTIYF
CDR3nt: TGTGCCAGCAGCGCCACGGGGGGGATCTCTGGAAACACCATATATTTT

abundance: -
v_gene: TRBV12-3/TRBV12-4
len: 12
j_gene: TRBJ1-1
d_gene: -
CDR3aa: CASSLKDTEAFF
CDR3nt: TGTGCCAGCAGTCTCAAGGACACTGAAGCTTTCTTT

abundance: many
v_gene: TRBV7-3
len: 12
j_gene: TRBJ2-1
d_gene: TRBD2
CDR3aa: CAIAGGPYEQFF
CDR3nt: TGTGCCATAGCGGGAGGGCCCTATGAGCAGTTCTTC

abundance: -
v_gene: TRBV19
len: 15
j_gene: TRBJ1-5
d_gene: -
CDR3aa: CASSTVLTAFQPQHF
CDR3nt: TGTGCCAGCTCAACCGTCTTGACAGCGTTTCAGCCCCAGCATTTT

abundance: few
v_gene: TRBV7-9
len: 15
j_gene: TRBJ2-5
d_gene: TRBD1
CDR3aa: CASSSSTGVGETQYF
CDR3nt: TGTGCCAGCAGCTCATCCACAGGGGTAGGGGAGACCCAGTACTTC

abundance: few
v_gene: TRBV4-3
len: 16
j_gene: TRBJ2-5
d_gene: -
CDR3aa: CASSQAPHSSRETQYF
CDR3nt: TGCGCCAGCAGCCAGGCCCCTCATAGCTCCCGGGAGACCCAGTACTTC

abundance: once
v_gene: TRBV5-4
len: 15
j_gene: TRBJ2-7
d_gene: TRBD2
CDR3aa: CASSPGTSGPYEQYF
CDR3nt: TGTGCCAGCAGCCCGGGGACTAGTGGGCCCTACGAGCAGTACTTC

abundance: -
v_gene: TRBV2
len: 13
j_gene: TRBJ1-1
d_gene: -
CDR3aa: CASSIDVNLEAFF
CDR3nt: TGTGCCAGCAGCATAGACGTAAACCTTGAAGCTTTCTTT

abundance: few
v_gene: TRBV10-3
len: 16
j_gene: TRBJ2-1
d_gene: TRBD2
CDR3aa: CAISETTSGTYNEQFF
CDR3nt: TGTGCCATCAGTGAGACTACTAGCGGAACCTACAATGAGCAGTTCTTC

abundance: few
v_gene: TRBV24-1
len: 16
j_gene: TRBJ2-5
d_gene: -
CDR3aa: CATSDAINSIQETQYF
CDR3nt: TGTGCCACCAGTGATGCCATAAATTCTATCCAAGAGACCCAGTACTTC

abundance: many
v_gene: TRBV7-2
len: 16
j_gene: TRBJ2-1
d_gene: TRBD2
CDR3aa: CASSFFIASGRNEQFF
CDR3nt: TGTGCCAGCAGCTTTTTTATCGCTAGCGGGAGGAATGAGCAGTTCTTC

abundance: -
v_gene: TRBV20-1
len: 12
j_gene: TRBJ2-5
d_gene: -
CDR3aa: CSASLGQETQYF
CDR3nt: TGCAGTGCTAGCCTAGGCCAAGAGACCCAGTACTTC

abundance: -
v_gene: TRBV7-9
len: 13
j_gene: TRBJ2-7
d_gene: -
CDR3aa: CASSFDRGVEQYF
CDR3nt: TGTGCCAGCAGCTTTGATAGGGGGGTCGAGCAGTACTTC

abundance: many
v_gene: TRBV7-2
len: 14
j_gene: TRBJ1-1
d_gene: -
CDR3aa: CASSYRDRTTEAFF
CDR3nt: TGTGCCAGCAGCTACAGGGATCGAACGACTGAAGCTTTCTTT

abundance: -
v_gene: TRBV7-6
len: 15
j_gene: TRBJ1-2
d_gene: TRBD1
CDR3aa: CASSFGDRGISGYTF
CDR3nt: TGTGCCAGCAGCTTCGGGGACAGGGGCATCAGTGGCTACACCTTC

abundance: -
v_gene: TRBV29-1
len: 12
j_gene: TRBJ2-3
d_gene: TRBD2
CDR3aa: CSVGGRGDTQYF
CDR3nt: TGCAGCGTTGGTGGGAGGGGAGATACGCAGTATTTT

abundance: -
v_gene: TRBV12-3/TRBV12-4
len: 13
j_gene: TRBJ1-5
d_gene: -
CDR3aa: CASSWGRDQPQHF
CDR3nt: TGTGCCAGCAGTTGGGGGAGGGATCAGCCCCAGCATTTT

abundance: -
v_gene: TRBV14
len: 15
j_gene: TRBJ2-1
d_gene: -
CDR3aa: CASSHNRERLNEQFF
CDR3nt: TGTGCCAGCAGCCATAACAGAGAGAGACTCAATGAGCAGTTCTTC